Listed below are T cell receptor beta chains from one sample, sequenced in a study of blood T cell repertoires in COVID-19. Libraries were prepared by immunoSEQ multiplex PCR; TCRdb keeps only in-frame clonotypes and omits some of them. In the table there are over 300,000 clones, approximately 85% of which are singletons. Sequenced material: PBMCs or T cells enriched from blood (not recorded which). These receptors came from a man aged 25-45 years who had recovered from COVID-19. Both conserved end residues are part of each CDR3. The D gene is left open where the match is weak. Clone size is not always given. Where it is, it says once, few, many or a class for expanded clones.

clone size	V gene	D gene	J gene	CDR3 protein	CDR3 DNA
NA	TRBV15	TRBD1	TRBJ2-1	CATAQGAAYNEQFF	TGTGCCACCGCTCAGGGGGCAGCGTACAATGAGCAGTTCTTC
NA	TRBV29-1	NA	TRBJ1-2	CSVDGDRPSNYGYTF	TGCAGCGTTGATGGCGACAGGCCTTCTAACTATGGCTACACCTTC
NA	TRBV5-1	TRBD1	TRBJ2-1	CASSSGQAQDNEQFF	TGCGCCAGCAGCTCTGGACAGGCCCAGGACAATGAGCAGTTCTTC
once	TRBV6-5	NA	TRBJ2-5	CASSRRTVEETQYF	TGTGCCAGCAGTCGACGGACAGTAGAAGAGACCCAGTACTTC
NA	TRBV2	NA	TRBJ1-5	CASKWRVGSNQPQHF	TGTGCCAGCAAATGGAGGGTAGGAAGCAATCAGCCCCAGCATTTT
NA	TRBV21-1	NA	TRBJ1-2	CASSKAEGANYGYTF	TGTGCCAGCAGCAAAGCTGAAGGGGCGAACTATGGCTACACCTTC
once	TRBV29-1	NA	TRBJ1-2	CSVVTGTQSGGYTF	TGCAGCGTGGTAACCGGGACACAATCTGGTGGCTACACCTTC
NA	TRBV11-3	TRBD1	TRBJ2-7	CASSQQGSEQYF	TGTGCCAGCAGCCAACAGGGGAGCGAGCAGTACTTC
few	TRBV23-1	NA	TRBJ2-7	CASSPQGRDPPYEQYF	TGCGCCAGCAGTCCCCAGGGGAGGGACCCCCCCTACGAGCAGTACTTC
NA	TRBV5-1	NA	TRBJ2-5	CASSAAGLQETQYF	TGCGCCAGCAGCGCCGCAGGGCTTCAAGAGACCCAGTACTTC
NA	TRBV5-8	TRBD1	TRBJ1-6	CASTRDSINSPLHF	TGTGCCAGCACTCGGGACAGTATTAATTCACCCCTCCACTTT
NA	TRBV7-2	TRBD1	TRBJ2-3	CASSSSGQVDTQYF	TGTGCCAGCAGCAGTTCGGGACAGGTAGATACGCAGTATTTT
NA	TRBV9	NA	TRBJ2-5	CASSTAGFQETQYF	TGTGCCAGCAGCACCGCCGGTTTCCAAGAGACCCAGTACTTC
NA	TRBV7-3	TRBD1	TRBJ1-2	CASSRDRGGYTF	TGTGCCAGCAGCAGAGACAGGGGCGGCTACACCTTC
NA	TRBV5-1	NA	TRBJ2-5	CASSPTGTPGETQYF	TGCGCCAGCAGCCCCACCGGGACTCCTGGCGAGACCCAGTACTTC
NA	TRBV4-3	TRBD1	TRBJ2-5	CASSQDIRGQGGSETQYF	TGCGCCAGCAGCCAAGATATCCGAGGACAGGGAGGTTCAGAGACCCAGTACTTC
NA	TRBV18	TRBD2	TRBJ2-7	CASSPGGGSEQYF	TGTGCCAGCTCACCCGGGGGAGGGAGCGAGCAGTACTTC
once	TRBV7-3	NA	TRBJ1-1	CASSLTGGTSTEAFF	TGTGCCAGCAGCCTTACAGGAGGGACGAGCACTGAAGCTTTCTTT
NA	TRBV6-5	NA	TRBJ1-2	CASRRDILGGYTF	TGTGCCAGCCGACGAGACATTCTTGGCGGCTACACCTTC
NA	TRBV10-3	TRBD1	TRBJ1-1	CAISEDRVSEAFF	TGTGCCATCAGTGAAGACAGGGTATCTGAAGCTTTCTTT
NA	TRBV5-1	NA	TRBJ2-1	CASSLVSTHEQFF	TGCGCCAGCAGCTTGGTCTCAACTCATGAGCAGTTCTTC
NA	TRBV4-2	NA	TRBJ1-1	CASSWRVGVKNEAFF	TGTGCCAGCAGCTGGCGGGTCGGGGTAAAGAATGAAGCTTTCTTT
few	TRBV2	NA	TRBJ1-1	CASSLGMNTEAFF	TGTGCCAGCAGCCTCGGGATGAACACTGAAGCTTTCTTT
NA	TRBV29-1	NA	TRBJ1-1	CSVDVRARDTEAFF	TGCAGCGTTGATGTCAGGGCTCGGGACACTGAAGCTTTCTTT
NA	TRBV9	TRBD2	TRBJ2-1	CASSVAPGLAGVSSYNEQFF	TGTGCCAGCAGCGTAGCCCCGGGACTAGCGGGGGTAAGCTCCTACAATGAGCAGTTCTTC
NA	TRBV6-2/TRBV6-3	TRBD1	TRBJ2-7	CASSDRVHEQYF	TGTGCCAGCAGCGACAGGGTCCACGAGCAGTACTTC
NA	TRBV25-1	TRBD1	TRBJ1-4	CASSAWGRDSNEKLFF	TGTGCCAGCAGTGCTTGGGGGCGGGACAGCAATGAAAAACTGTTTTTT
NA	TRBV5-4	NA	TRBJ2-2	CASSLVYGNTGELFF	TGTGCCAGCAGCTTGGTATACGGGAACACCGGGGAGCTGTTTTTT
once	TRBV6-2/TRBV6-3	NA	TRBJ2-7	CASSYSDGDEQYF	TGTGCCAGCAGTTACTCGGACGGGGACGAGCAGTACTTC
few	TRBV24-1	NA	TRBJ2-7	CATGPRASSYEQYF	TGTGCCACTGGGCCGAGGGCGAGCTCCTACGAGCAGTACTTC
NA	TRBV11-2	NA	TRBJ1-1	CASSTVAGRRTEAFF	TGTGCCAGCAGCACAGTCGCAGGGAGGCGCACTGAAGCTTTCTTT
NA	TRBV4-1	NA	TRBJ1-4	CASSQDAASYGKLFF	TGCGCCAGCAGCCAAGACGCGGCCTCTTATGGAAAACTGTTTTTT
NA	TRBV5-4	TRBD1	TRBJ2-1	CAVSMDRGNNEQFF	TGTGCCGTCTCAATGGACAGGGGTAACAATGAGCAGTTCTTC
NA	TRBV19	TRBD1	TRBJ1-5	CASSRQGSNQPQHF	TGTGCCAGTAGTAGACAGGGGAGCAATCAGCCCCAGCATTTT
once	TRBV2	NA	TRBJ1-6	CASSDATLASPLHF	TGTGCCAGCAGTGACGCGACACTGGCTTCACCCCTCCACTTT
NA	TRBV7-2	TRBD2	TRBJ2-1	CASSSGGAGEQFF	TGTGCCAGCAGCTCGGGGGGAGCGGGGGAGCAGTTCTTC